The 8 T cell receptor beta chains presented below share a single source sample, sequenced in a study of shared clonotypes between healthy human individuals. Profiling relied on immunoSEQ multiplex PCR, and the TCRdb table lists in-frame clones only, not all of them. Of about 600,000 clones listed, less than 98% are singletons. The sequenced sample was naive CD4+ T cells sorted from blood. Regarding subset: CD45RA+ positively selected. The receptors were sampled from a woman aged 25 to 45 in good health.

For this clone: The same CDR3 arises from other DNA sequences in this sample as well. This rearrangement joins TRBV5-1 to TRBJ1-6; the D is unclear. The germline CDR1 and CDR2 sequences are SGHRS and YFSETQ. CDR3 length: 14 amino acids. The germline V and J ends were trimmed by 4 bases and 5 bases, with 10 bases remaining between them. For the CDR3, the DNA is TGCGCCAGCAGCGAAGGGCCGAATAATTCACCCCTCCACTTT. Protein: CASSEGPNNSPLHF.

V usage is TRBV4-1 and J usage is TRBJ1-5; TRBD1 agrees at 8 bases. The CDR3 loop spans 15 amino acids. CDR1 is MGHRA and CDR2 is YSYEKL in the germline V gene. The trim removed 4 bases at V and 3 bases at J, leaving 5 bases unmatched. DNA for the CDR3: TGCGCCAGCAGCCGAACACAGGGGGACAATCAGCCCCAGCATTTT. Translation: CASSRTQGDNQPQHF.

This rearrangement joins TRBV28 to TRBJ2-7; the match to TRBD1 covers 7 bases. V trimming: 4 bases; J trimming: 0 bases; junction bases outside the gene matches: 6. The CDR3 loop spans 15 amino acids. Germline loops: CDR1 MDHEN, CDR2 SYDVKM. The CDR3 sequence is CASSSATGRSYEQYF. In DNA, the CDR3 is TGTGCCAGCAGTTCGGCGACAGGGCGCTCCTACGAGCAGTACTTC.

The J gene is TRBJ2-7, the V gene TRBV11-3, with TRBD1 matching 7 bases. Per the germline V gene, CDR1 is SGHNT and CDR2 is YENEEA. Losses at the gene ends were 1 base for V and 2 bases for J; bases not matched to a gene: 5. This CDR3 is built from 15 residues. The CDR3 coding sequence is TGTGCCAGCAGCTTAGGCAACAGGGGTCCCTACGAGCAGTACTTC. This gives the protein CASSLGNRGPYEQYF.

CDR3 sequence (DNA): TGCGCCAGCAGCCAAGTTAAGGGGGCCTTCACTGAAGCTTTCTTT. Its translation: CASSQVKGAFTEAFF. The J gene is TRBJ1-1, the V gene TRBV4-1; 7 bases agree with TRBD1. V shed 1 base, J shed 4 bases, and the junction held 6 bases outside the gene matches. The CDR3 covers 15 residues. Germline CDR1 is MGHRA and CDR2 is YSYEKL.

V and J are TRBV7-9 and TRBJ2-5; D gene ambiguous. Trimming shortened V by 5 bases and J by 4 bases, and 11 bases separated the two germline ends. Germline V gene lookup returns CDR1 SEHNR and CDR2 FQNEAQ (reference sequence). This CDR3 is 13 amino acids long. For the CDR3, the DNA is TGTGCCAGCAGCCCACCGTTTTCAGAGACCCAGTACTTC. This gives the protein CASSPPFSETQYF. Based on the CDR3 plus reference TRBV7-9 and TRBJ2-5, the full variable domain is DTGVSQNPRHKITKRGQNVTFRCDPISEHNRLYWYRQTLGQGPEFLTYFQNEAQLEKSRLLSDRFSAERPKGSFSTLEIQRTEQGDSAMYLCASSPPFSETQYFGPGTRLLVL.

This chain links TRBV10-3 with TRBJ2-2; 7 bases match TRBD2. CDR1 is ENHRY, CDR2 SYGVKD, per germline. Trimming cost V 0 bases and J 9 bases; bases outside gene matches: 10. The CDR3 runs 16 residues. The CDR3 spells CAISESSGGGPRELFF. CDR3 nucleotides: TGTGCCATCAGTGAGTCGTCTGGGGGAGGGCCGAGGGAGCTGTTTTTT.

The CDR3 region is CASSELYAQETQYF. The DNA for the CDR3 is TGTGCCAGCAGTGAATTATACGCTCAAGAGACCCAGTACTTC. The chain is built from TRBV6-1 and TRBJ2-5; D unresolved. Germline values: CDR1 MNHNS, CDR2 SASEGT. The length of the CDR3 is 14 residues. V lost 2 bases to trimming and J lost 2 bases, with 9 bases between them.